Listed below are T cell receptor beta chains from one sample, sequenced in a study of T cell responses to AZD1222 COVID-19 vaccine. Assay: immunoSEQ multiplex PCR; the TCRdb copy retains only in-frame clones and omits some. The data show about 210,000 clones, 94% seen once. The sequences come from peripheral blood, collected 28 days after the second dose of the MenACWY control vaccine. The receptors stem from an adult who received the MenACWY meningococcal vaccine as a control. The CDR3 runs from the conserved cysteine through the conserved F or W. The D gene is left open where the match is weak. The size of a clone is reported for some rows only, either as once, few or many, or as a class for expanded clones.

clone_size,j_call,d_call,v_call,cdr3_nt,cdr3_aa
-,TRBJ1-1,TRBD1,TRBV9,TGTGCCAGCAGCCCACGACAGGGGAACACTGAAGCTTTCTTT,CASSPRQGNTEAFF
-,TRBJ1-2,-,TRBV19,TGTGCCAGTAGTCTCCGGACGGCCCTAGGATATGGCTACACCTTC,CASSLRTALGYGYTF
-,TRBJ2-5,TRBD1,TRBV5-4,TGTGCCAGCAGCTTTTCCGGGACAGGGGATGCGGGGGTGCTTGGGACCCAGTACTTC,CASSFSGTGDAGVLGTQYF
-,TRBJ2-7,TRBD1,TRBV2,TGTGCCAGCAGTGGCAAGGACAGGGATTTCTACGAGCAGTACTTC,CASSGKDRDFYEQYF
-,TRBJ1-2,-,TRBV20-1,TGCAGTGCTAGTACGCGTGGGCTTGACTATGGCTACACCTTC,CSASTRGLDYGYTF
-,TRBJ2-5,TRBD1,TRBV6-2/TRBV6-3,TGTGCCAGCAGTTACTCTGGACAGGGGGCTGCAGAGACCCAGTACTTC,CASSYSGQGAAETQYF
once,TRBJ1-2,-,TRBV12-5,TGTGCTAGTGGTTTGGTACGGGACGGCTATGGCTACACCTTC,CASGLVRDGYGYTF
once,TRBJ2-1,TRBD2,TRBV6-5,TGTGCCAGCAGTTACGGGGTAGCGCGCGGGGGTGAGCAGTTCTTC,CASSYGVARGGEQFF
-,TRBJ1-5,-,TRBV4-1,TGCGCCAGCAGCCCGTACAGAGTCAATCAGCCCCAGCATTTT,CASSPYRVNQPQHF
-,TRBJ2-1,TRBD2,TRBV3-1/TRBV3-2,TGTGCCAGCAGCCCCCAAGTCAGCGGGACCTTTGACAATGAGCAGTTCTTC,CASSPQVSGTFDNEQFF
-,TRBJ2-7,TRBD1,TRBV28,TGTGCCAGCAGCCCGGGACAGGGGCCGTACGAGCAGTACTTC,CASSPGQGPYEQYF
-,TRBJ2-1,TRBD1,TRBV4-2,TGTGCCAGCAGCCAAGAGGGACAGAGTAACAATGAGCAGTTCTTC,CASSQEGQSNNEQFF
once,TRBJ2-3,-,TRBV5-1,TGCGCCAGCACTCCTGGTTGGGGGACAGATACGCAGTATTTT,CASTPGWGTDTQYF
-,TRBJ1-4,-,TRBV28,TGTGCCAGCAGTTTAGGGGGCAAATCTAATGAAAAACTGTTTTTT,CASSLGGKSNEKLFF
few,TRBJ1-1,TRBD1,TRBV7-6,TGTGCCAGCAGCCCCTTCACCAGGGGGCTAGTGAACACTGAAGCTTTCTTT,CASSPFTRGLVNTEAFF
-,TRBJ1-1,-,TRBV28,TGTGCCAGCTGGGGAGGGGCAGTTATGAACACTGAAGCTTTCTTT,CASWGGAVMNTEAFF
-,TRBJ2-7,-,TRBV9,TGTGCCAGCAGCGTAGTCCCGACAGGTTCCTACGAGCAGTACTTC,CASSVVPTGSYEQYF
once,TRBJ1-2,-,TRBV25-1,TGTGCCAGCACCGGCCCGGGACGCTACTATGGCTACACCTTC,CASTGPGRYYGYTF
few,TRBJ2-7,-,TRBV27,TGTGCCAGCAGGATAGCTCTGGACAACTCCTACGAGCAGTACTTC,CASRIALDNSYEQYF
-,TRBJ2-5,TRBD2,TRBV27,TGTGCCAGCAGTTTACTGAAGACTAGCGGGAGTCATGAGACCCAGTACTTC,CASSLLKTSGSHETQYF
-,TRBJ2-7,-,TRBV7-8,TGTGCCAGCAGCTTGGGACACTCCTTACGGGACGAGCAGTACTTC,CASSLGHSLRDEQYF
-,TRBJ1-1,TRBD1,TRBV27,TGTGCCAGCAGTTTGGGGGGACAGCTATACATGAACACTGAAGCTTTCTTT,CASSLGGQLYMNTEAFF
-,TRBJ2-4,TRBD1,TRBV19,TGTGCCAGTAGTACGGGACAGGGAGGAGGAAACATTCAGTACTTC,CASSTGQGGGNIQYF
-,TRBJ2-5,-,TRBV19,TGTGCCAGTAGTATGGGCCCCGGGGAGACCCAGTACTTC,CASSMGPGETQYF
-,TRBJ1-2,TRBD1,TRBV9,TGTGCCAGCAGCGCCGGGGACAGAGGTTATGGCTACACCTTC,CASSAGDRGYGYTF
-,TRBJ1-2,TRBD1,TRBV5-4,TGTGCCAGCAGCCCCGGGACAGGGCACTATGGCTACACCTTC,CASSPGTGHYGYTF
-,TRBJ1-5,TRBD1,TRBV5-5,TGTGCCAGCAGCTTTGGACAGGCCCGGCAGCCCCAGCATTTT,CASSFGQARQPQHF
-,TRBJ2-7,TRBD1,TRBV6-5,TGTGCCAGCAGACCCAATCCGGGACAGACCTACGAGCAGTACTTC,CASRPNPGQTYEQYF
-,TRBJ2-1,-,TRBV11-3,TGTGCCAGCAGCACCCGAACGGGGGTCAATGAGCAGTTCTTC,CASSTRTGVNEQFF
-,TRBJ2-1,TRBD2,TRBV27,TGTGCCAGCAGTCAAACTAGCGGGGGGGCCTATGAGCAGTTCTTC,CASSQTSGGAYEQFF
-,TRBJ1-2,-,TRBV3-1/TRBV3-2,TGTGCCAGCAGCCAAGTCTACGCCGGTAAGGTGGTCGATGTTGGCTACACCTTC,CASSQVYAGKVVDVGYTF
-,TRBJ2-2,TRBD2,TRBV9,TGTGCCAGCAGCGTGGGGGGACTAGCAGCGAACACCGGGGAGCTGTTTTTT,CASSVGGLAANTGELFF
-,TRBJ2-1,TRBD2,TRBV9,TGTGCCAGCAGCCCCGGGACTAGCGGATTCAATGAGCAGTTCTTC,CASSPGTSGFNEQFF
-,TRBJ1-1,-,TRBV2,TGTGCCACCCTTCGGAATCAATTGAACACTGAAGCTTTCTTT,CATLRNQLNTEAFF
-,TRBJ1-2,-,TRBV28,TGTGCCAGCAGTTTATCGCACAGTGGGAACTATGGCTACACCTTC,CASSLSHSGNYGYTF
-,TRBJ1-2,-,TRBV6-6,TGTGCCAGCAGTTACTCGGAGAGGGGGTTAAAAGACACCTTC,CASSYSERGLKDTF
-,TRBJ1-6,-,TRBV6-6,TGTGCCAGCAGTCCCGGGGAACAGAGAAATTCACCCCTCCACTTT,CASSPGEQRNSPLHF
once,TRBJ1-2,-,TRBV9,TGTGCCAGCAGCGTAAGGGTGGACTATGGCTACACCTTC,CASSVRVDYGYTF
-,TRBJ2-7,-,TRBV6-5,TGTGCCAGCAGTCCGGCGGGGACAGTCGGAGAGCAGTACTTC,CASSPAGTVGEQYF
-,TRBJ2-7,-,TRBV11-3,TGTGCCAGCAGCTTAGGCGGGGACAACAGGGAGCAGTACTTC,CASSLGGDNREQYF
once,TRBJ2-1,TRBD2,TRBV5-1,TGCGCCAGCAGCGCGAGCGGGACCTCCTACAATGAGCAGTTCTTC,CASSASGTSYNEQFF
-,TRBJ2-1,-,TRBV7-9,TGTGCCAGCAGCTTTGGGACAAGAGGGCACAATGAGCAGTTCTTC,CASSFGTRGHNEQFF
-,TRBJ2-3,-,TRBV14,TGTGCCAGCAGCCAAGACCAACTTCAGGGACCGATAGCAGATACGCAGTATTTT,CASSQDQLQGPIADTQYF
-,TRBJ2-2,-,TRBV7-9,TGTGCCAGCAGCTCCCCCCCGGGGTCCGCCGGGGAGCTGTTTTTT,CASSSPPGSAGELFF
-,TRBJ1-2,TRBD1,TRBV4-3,TGCGCCAGCAGCCAAGAGGACAGGCCTAACTATGGCTACACCTTC,CASSQEDRPNYGYTF
-,TRBJ2-3,TRBD1,TRBV28,TGTGCCAGCACCCGAGGGGGCGTCACAGATACGCAGTATTTT,CASTRGGVTDTQYF
once,TRBJ2-3,TRBD2,TRBV5-1,TGCGCCAGCAGCTTAACTAGCGGGGGTAGCACAGATACGCAGTATTTT,CASSLTSGGSTDTQYF
-,TRBJ2-7,TRBD2,TRBV7-3,TGTGCCAGCAGCTTAACTCTAGCGGGTCCGATAATTTTCTCCTACGAGCAGTACTTC,CASSLTLAGPIIFSYEQYF
-,TRBJ2-5,TRBD1,TRBV4-1,TGCGCCAGCAGCCCCATCCTGGACAGGGGGCGAGGGGAGACCCAGTACTTC,CASSPILDRGRGETQYF
-,TRBJ2-5,-,TRBV5-4,TGTGCCAGCAGCTTGGGGCAGGGGCAAGAGACCCAGTACTTC,CASSLGQGQETQYF
once,TRBJ2-7,-,TRBV28,TGTGCCAGCAGTTTCCGAGTATGCTTC,CASSFRVCF
once,TRBJ1-1,-,TRBV29-1,TGCAGCGTCCAACGGACAGCCTCAAACACTGAAGCTTTCTTT,CSVQRTASNTEAFF